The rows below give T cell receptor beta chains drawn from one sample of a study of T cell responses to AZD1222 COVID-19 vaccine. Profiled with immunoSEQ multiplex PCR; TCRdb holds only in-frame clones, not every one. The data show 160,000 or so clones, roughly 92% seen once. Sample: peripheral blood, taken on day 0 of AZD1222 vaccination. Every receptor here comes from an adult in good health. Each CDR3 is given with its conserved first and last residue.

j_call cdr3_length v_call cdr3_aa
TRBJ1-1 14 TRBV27 CASSRDSRSTEAFF
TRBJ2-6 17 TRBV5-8 CASIPAGSNDGANVLTF
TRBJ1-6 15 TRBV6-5 CASRGVGVDNSPLHF
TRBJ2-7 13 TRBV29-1 CSVQGGISYEQYF
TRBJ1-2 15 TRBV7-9 CASSSPPTGPDGYTF
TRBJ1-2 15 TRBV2 CASSEGPVTNYGYTF
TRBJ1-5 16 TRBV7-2 CASSLGAGGRNQPQHF
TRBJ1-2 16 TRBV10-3 CAISESRRDSSYGYTF
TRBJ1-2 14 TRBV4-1 CASSQDSGSYGYTF
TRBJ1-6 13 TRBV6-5 CAISPGGESPLHF
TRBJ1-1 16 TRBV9 CASSVPGEKLNTEAFF
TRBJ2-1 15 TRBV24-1 CATSDGAGGGNEQFF
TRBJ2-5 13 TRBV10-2 CASSPDRWGTQYF
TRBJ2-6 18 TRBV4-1 CASSKGSAFDSGANVLTF
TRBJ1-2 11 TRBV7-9 CASSFGTGYTF
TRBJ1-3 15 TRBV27 CASSLSSGGGNTIYF
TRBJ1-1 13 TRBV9 CASSGWVNTEAFF
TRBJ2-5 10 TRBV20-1 CSASGETQYF
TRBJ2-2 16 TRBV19 CASSRLAGSNTGELFF
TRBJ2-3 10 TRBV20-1 CRPGTVGQYF